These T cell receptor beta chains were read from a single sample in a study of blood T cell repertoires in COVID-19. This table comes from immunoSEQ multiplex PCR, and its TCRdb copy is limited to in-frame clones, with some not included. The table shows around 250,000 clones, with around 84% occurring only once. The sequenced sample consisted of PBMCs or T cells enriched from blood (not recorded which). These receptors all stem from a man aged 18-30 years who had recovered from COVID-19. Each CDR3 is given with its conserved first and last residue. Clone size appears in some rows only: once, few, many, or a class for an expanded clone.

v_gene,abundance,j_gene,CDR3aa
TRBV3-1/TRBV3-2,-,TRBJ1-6,CASSAGTVGSNSPLHF
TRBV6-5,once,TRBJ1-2,CATQSNYGYTF
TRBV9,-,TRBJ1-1,CASSVEQMNTEAFF
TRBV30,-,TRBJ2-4,CAWNPDRGNIQYF
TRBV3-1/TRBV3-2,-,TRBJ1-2,CASSQAGQGQGYTF
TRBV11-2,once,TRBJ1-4,CASSLPRQGLTNEKLFF
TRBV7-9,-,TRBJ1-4,CASSLGEATNEKLFF
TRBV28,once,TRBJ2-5,CASSLWGLADKETQYF
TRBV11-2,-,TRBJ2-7,CASSPRRTAAYEQYF
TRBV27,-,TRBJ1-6,CASSSRTGRFIIGSPLHF
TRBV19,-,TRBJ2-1,CASSIGTSYNEQFF
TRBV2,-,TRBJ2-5,CASSSGQGGRFSQETQYF
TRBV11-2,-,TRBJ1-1,CASSLPGTGGIEAFF
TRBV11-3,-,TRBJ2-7,CASSLVAGILYEQYF
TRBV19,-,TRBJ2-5,CASSPLRTGTHGDPQYF
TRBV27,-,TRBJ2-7,CASSPTPAVYEQYF
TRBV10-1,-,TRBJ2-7,CASSVGGSYEQYF
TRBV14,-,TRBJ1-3,CASSQQLTSGNTIYF
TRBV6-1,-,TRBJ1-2,CASSEAGGDYGYTF
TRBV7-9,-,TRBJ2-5,CASSFGSGGAQETQYF
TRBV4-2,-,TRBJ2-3,CASSLRDRGEDTQYF
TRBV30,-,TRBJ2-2,CAWSARRGGNTGELFF
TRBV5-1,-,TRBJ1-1,CASSLAYRDAAFF
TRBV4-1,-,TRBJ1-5,CASSHQNQPQHF
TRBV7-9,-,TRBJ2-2,CASSHLTNTGELFF
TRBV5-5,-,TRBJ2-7,CASSLVGDRALPYEQYF
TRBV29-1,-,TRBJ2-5,CSVVRGGPQTGTQYF
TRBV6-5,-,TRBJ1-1,CASSYTTGAGRPEAFF
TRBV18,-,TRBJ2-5,CASSAARDRVIETQYF